Following are 22 T cell receptor beta chains from one sample sequenced in a study of regulatory T cells in long-lasting Graves disease. iRepertoire HTBI primers and Arm-PCR of CDR3 regions built TCR beta libraries. In TCRdb, the multiplex PCR reads were re-called with MiXCR into one record per CDR3 protein. The sample shows roughly 510,000 distinct CDR3 sequences, 15% to 20% of them seen only once. Documented time point: newly diagnosed GD, antithyroid drugs for less than 3 months. RNA extracted from PBMCs served as the sequencing template. This sample was shared with a second study, whose subject was T cells in Graves' hyperthyroidism and ophthalmopathy.

The specimen comprised peripheral blood mononuclear cells (PBMCs), sampled at new diagnosis, from a patient treated with antithyroid drugs. All receptors derive from a man aged 18-30 years with Graves disease.

This clonotype was picked up a small number of times. At one of its ends the junction is not consistent with the germline gene, which may arise from a read error. The chain carries TRBV30 and TRBJ2-3; D is perhaps TRBD1 or TRBD2 (5 bases each). Germline V CDR1 and CDR2: GTSNPN, SVGIG (reference sequence). The CDR3 contains 15 residues. The CDR3 DNA reads TGTGTCTGGAGCAACCCGGGACGGATAACAGATACGCAGTATTTT. Protein product: CVWSNPGRITDTQYF. The variable domain in full, completed from reference TRBV30 and TRBJ2-3, reads SQTIHQWPATLVQPVGSPLSLECTVEGTSNPNLYWYRQAAGRGLQLLFYSVGIGQISSEVPQNLSASRPQDRQFILSSKKLLLSDSGFYLCVWSNPGRITDTQYFGPGTRLTVL.

This clonotype was counted many times. The V and J genes are TRBV13 and TRBJ2-7; TRBD2 might be the D (6 bases). Germline lookup yields CDR1 PRHDT and CDR2 FYEKMQ (reference sequence). The CDR3 is 13 amino acids. Trimming stripped 8 bases from V and 0 bases from J, with 11 bases between. CDR3 protein: CASSQRASYEQYF. The CDR3 DNA is TGTGCCAGCTCCCAGCGGGCCTCCTACGAGCAGTACTTC.

This clonotype was observed many times. The rearrangement joins TRBV10-1 to TRBJ2-3; possibly TRBD1 for D (6 bases). Between the trimmed V and J ends, which lost 2 bases and 2 bases, there was a span of 20 bases. Germline V gene lookup returns CDR1 WNHNN and CDR2 SYGVQD (reference sequence). The CDR3 is 18 residues long. The CDR3 reads CASSEGPRGQLFTDTQYF. In DNA form, the CDR3 reads TGCGCCAGCAGTGAGGGTCCTCGGGGACAACTCTTCACAGATACGCAGTATTTT.

This clonotype was observed a handful of times. The CDR3 DNA reads TGTGCCAGCAGCGTAGCGGGGAGGAACACTGAAGCTTTCTTT. This gives the protein CASSVAGRNTEAFF. The chain joins TRBV9 to TRBJ1-1; D remains unclear. The germline V gene encodes CDR1 SGDLS and CDR2 YYNGEE. V lost 0 bases to trimming and J lost 1 base, with 7 bases between them. The CDR3 is 14 residues long.

This clonotype was counted at least ten times. This chain connects TRBV11-2 to TRBJ2-5; D is ambiguous. CDR3 length: 12 amino acids. The germline V gene encodes CDR1 SGHAT and CDR2 FQNNGV. The V gene lost 5 bases and the J gene lost 5 bases, with 9 bases spanning the gap. The CDR3 region has the DNA TGTGCCAGCAGCCCAAATTGGGAGACCCAGTACTTC. This gives the protein CASSPNWETQYF.

This clonotype was seen a handful of times. The chain joins TRBV9 to TRBJ1-2; tentative D call: TRBD1 (5 bases). The V and J ends lost 1 base and 3 bases respectively, with 13 bases between them. The CDR3 contains 15 residues. CDR1 SGDLS and CDR2 YYNGEE come from the germline V gene. Here the CDR3 reads CASSVPDTGDYGYTF. As DNA, the CDR3 is TGTGCCAGCAGCGTACCGGACACCGGCGACTATGGCTACACCTTC.

At least ten counts were recorded for this clonotype. The rearrangement links TRBV30 to TRBJ1-1, with D uncertain. Trimming shortened V by 3 bases and J by 6 bases, and 20 bases separated the two germline ends. The CDR3 totals 15 residues. Germline V lookup: CDR1 GTSNPN, CDR2 SVGIG (reference sequence). Here the CDR3 reads CAWRGTGREAAEAFF. CDR3 DNA sequence: TGTGCCTGGAGGGGAACGGGGAGGGAAGCCGCTGAAGCTTTCTTT.

This clonotype occurred many times. The rearrangement links TRBV18 to TRBJ2-1; 12 nucleotides match TRBD2. The V gene end was trimmed by 2 bases and the J gene end by 6 bases; junction bases not matched to a gene: 5. Looked up from germline, CDR1 is KGHSH and CDR2 is LQKENI. CDR3 length equals 16 residues. Here the CDR3 reads CASSPMETSGSNEQFF. DNA of the CDR3: TGTGCCAGCTCACCAATGGAGACTAGCGGGAGCAATGAGCAGTTCTTC.

There are many counts of this clonotype. The V gene is TRBV12-3 or TRBV12-4, the J gene TRBJ2-7; possibly TRBD1 for D (6 bases). V lost 4 bases, J lost 7 bases, and 14 bases lay in between. There are 13 residues in the CDR3. The DNA of the CDR3 is TGTGCCAGCAGTTCCCCACAGGGTTTAGAGCAGTACTTC. The encoded protein is CASSSPQGLEQYF.

In this sample, this clonotype turned up many times. The gene calls are TRBV12-3 or TRBV12-4 and TRBJ1-5; 10 bases are shared with TRBD1. J gave up 5 bases and V 5 bases, and 12 bases lay outside the gene matches. This CDR3 contains 17 residues. CDR3 nucleotide sequence: TGTGCCAGCAGTCCTCTCCGGGACAGGGGTATCGATCAGCCCCAGCATTTT. Protein: CASSPLRDRGIDQPQHF.

This chain uses TRBV7-8 with TRBJ2-1; 13 bases agree with TRBD2. The CDR3 has 17 residues. Per germline, CDR1 SGHVS and CDR2 FQNEAQ. The ends lost 1 base at V and 7 bases at J; junction bases unmatched: 7. The CDR3 sequence is CASSLVYGTSGTNEQFF. For the CDR3, the DNA is TGTGCCAGCAGCTTAGTTTATGGGACTAGCGGGACGAATGAGCAGTTCTTC.

At least ten counts were recorded for this clonotype. The rearrangement uses TRBV7-2 and TRBJ2-7, with D possibly being TRBD1 or TRBD2 (5 bases each). V lost 1 base, J lost 6 bases, and 19 bases lay in between. The CDR3 is made up of 16 amino acids. Germline V gene data show CDR1 as SGHTA and CDR2 as FQGNSA. This chain's CDR3 is CASSLVGAPAPREQYF. The CDR3, as DNA: TGTGCCAGCAGCTTAGTCGGGGCCCCGGCTCCTCGCGAGCAGTACTTC.

This clonotype came up a few times. The chain recombines TRBV20-1 with TRBJ2-3; 10 positions agree with TRBD2. The CDR3 is made up of 13 amino acids. V was pared by 6 bases and J by 4 bases, with 4 bases of the junction left unmatched. From germline, CDR1 is DFQATT and CDR2 SNEGSKA (reference sequence). This CDR3 reads CSAQSGRADTQYF. The CDR3 DNA is TGCAGTGCCCAAAGCGGGAGGGCAGATACGCAGTATTTT.

This clonotype was recorded a few times. The gene calls are TRBV20-1 and TRBJ2-2, with TRBD1 matching over 8 bases. Per germline, CDR1 DFQATT and CDR2 SNEGSKA (reference sequence). With V trimmed by 0 bases and J by 4 bases, 7 bases remained unmatched. The CDR3 has 16 amino acids. The CDR3 spells CSARDWEQGGTGELFF. CDR3 nucleotide sequence: TGCAGTGCTAGAGATTGGGAACAGGGGGGCACCGGGGAGCTGTTTTTT.

This clonotype was counted ten times or more. The chain recombines TRBV28 with TRBJ2-7; D gene uncertain. The CDR3 contains 15 residues. Per the germline V gene, CDR1 is MDHEN and CDR2 is SYDVKM. V was clipped by 5 bases and J by 2 bases, with 16 bases between them. This CDR3 is CASSPPGGAAYEQYF. For the CDR3, the DNA is TGTGCCAGCAGTCCCCCCGGCGGAGCCGCCTACGAGCAGTACTTC.

This clonotype was found many times. J is TRBJ1-1 and V is TRBV25-1; D is unresolved. CDR1 is MGHDK and CDR2 is SYGVNS in the germline V gene. The CDR3 has 11 amino acids. Deletions cut 10 bases from V and 8 bases from J, with 14 bases between. This CDR3 reads CATHPVAEAFF. In nucleotides, the CDR3 is TGTGCCACCCACCCAGTCGCCGAAGCTTTCTTT. Combining the CDR3 with reference TRBV25-1 and TRBJ1-1 gives the whole variable domain EADIYQTPRYLVIGTGKKITLECSQTMGHDKMYWYQQDPGMELHLIHYSYGVNSTEKGDLSSESTVSRIRTEHFPLTLESARPSHTSQYLCATHPVAEAFFGQGTRLTVV.

In the case of this clonotype: A clone one base away is much larger, so this may be a read error. The chain links TRBV24-1 to TRBJ2-1; 10 bases match TRBD2. In germline, CDR1 is KGHDR, CDR2 SFDVKD. V shed 7 bases, J shed 7 bases, and the junction held 9 bases outside the gene matches. The CDR3 length is 15 residues. CDR3 DNA: TGTGCCACCAGCTCCGGTAGCGGGAGGTCGAATGAGCAGTTCTTC. Translation gives CATSSGSGRSNEQFF.

The sample holds a few counts of this clonotype. The rearrangement links TRBV5-6 to TRBJ1-4, with D perhaps matching TRBD1 (6 bases). Germline V gene lookup returns CDR1 SGHDT and CDR2 YYEEEE. V lost 5 bases and J 8 bases, leaving 16 bases between the germline ends. The CDR3 has 14 residues. The CDR3 here is CASRGGAAWEKLFF. DNA for the CDR3: TGTGCCAGCAGGGGGGGGGCGGCTTGGGAAAAACTGTTTTTT.

This clonotype was detected ten times or more. The gene calls are TRBV6-2 or TRBV6-3 and TRBJ2-7, with TRBD2 matching 7 bases. After removal of 2 bases from V and 7 bases from J, the junction contained 5 bases not matched to a gene. This CDR3 is built from 13 residues. The germline gives CDR1 MNHEY, CDR2 SVGEGT. CDR3 DNA sequence: TGTGCCAGCAGTTACGCGGGGGTGGGGGAGCAGTACTTC. Protein: CASSYAGVGEQYF.

This clonotype has at least ten counts. The chain links TRBV20-1 to TRBJ1-5; D call uncertain. The CDR3 consists of 14 residues. CDR1 is DFQATT and CDR2 is SNEGSKA in the germline V gene (reference sequence). V shed 3 bases and J shed 3 bases, with 12 bases lying between them. The DNA of the CDR3 is TGCAGTGCTAGCTACGGCCACCTCAATCAGCCCCAGCATTTT. This sequence encodes CSASYGHLNQPQHF.

A remark on this clonotype: A read error may produce the germline difference seen at one junction end. V usage is TRBV9 and J usage is TRBJ1-1; D uncertain. This CDR3 is 8 amino acids long. Per germline, CDR1 SGDLS and CDR2 YYNGEE. For the CDR3, the DNA is TGTGCCAGCAGTGCGTGGGCCTTT. It specifies CASSAWAF.

This clonotype was found many times. The chain joins TRBV6-1 to TRBJ2-7; D unclear. Trimming removed 5 bases at V and 6 bases at J, with 11 bases between. Germline V gene sequence: CDR1 MNHNS, CDR2 SASEGT. The CDR3 length is 12 residues. CDR3 sequence reads: CASSIQMFEQYF. DNA of the CDR3: TGTGCCAGCAGTATTCAGATGTTCGAGCAGTACTTC.